This record concerns one TCR beta chain sequence. The sample is drawn from a study of blood T cell repertoires in COVID-19. Looking at the study overall: T cells, B-cell-depleted T cells, or PBMCs supplied cDNA or gDNA.

This table comes from immunoSEQ multiplex PCR, and its TCRdb copy is limited to in-frame clones, with some not included. The sample lists over 300,000 clones, 70% to 90% occurring once. This TCR came from a human donor in a cohort sampled during active COVID-19. Material for sequencing was peripheral blood.

This CDR3 reads CASSLGVTAYEQYF. The CDR3 coding sequence is TGTGCCAGCAGCTTAGGAGTAACGGCCTACGAGCAGTACTTC. The rearrangement joins TRBV7-9 to TRBJ2-7; unclear D gene. Germline V gives CDR1 SEHNR, CDR2 FQNEAQ (reference sequence). The CDR3 has 14 amino acids. Trimming left V 1 base short and J 2 bases short, with 9 bases between.